This TCR beta chain was recovered during a study of T cells after yellow fever vaccination (dated by TCRdb to between 2017 and 2020). Study-level background: Libraries from fractions with low cell numbers were prepared with the SMART-Seq v4 Ultra Low Input RNA kit. Two healthy male donors, one aged 18 to 30 and one aged 30 to 39 years, were included in the cohort. To follow T-cell clones before and after primary and booster YFV17D yellow fever vaccination, bulk TCR alpha and beta repertoires were sequenced over time. Blood samples were taken at several timepoints before and after primary and secondary immunization, and bulk PBMC replicates and cell subsets were isolated.

Sample treatment or condition, as interpreted from the label and publication: live attenuated yellow fever vaccine strain. PBMCs were isolated from peripheral blood using a standard Ficoll-Paque protocol. Dynabeads CD4 and CD8 positive selection kits were used to isolate the CD4 and CD8 T-cell fractions. TriZol was used to extract RNA from bulk PBMCs, from CD4 and CD8 fractions, and from dextramer-positive and dextramer-negative fractions. The germline V gene encodes CDR1 KGHDR and CDR2 SFDVKD. There are 13 amino acids in the CDR3, from cysteine to phenylalanine inclusive. The CDR3 DNA has 39 bases and is translated from base 1. The V end loses 4 bases and the J end loses 2 bases, and a stretch of 7 bases separates them. TCR cDNA was synthesized by 5'RACE template switching, which introduced a universal primer site and unique molecular identifiers. cDNA synthesis was primed from both the TCR alpha and TCR beta constant segments. Library amplification used two PCR steps, and the second PCR step added sample barcodes and sequencing adapters. Sequencing of the libraries was done on either Illumina HiSeq 2500 (2x100 bp) or NovaSeq (2x150 bp). Per the authors' processing: MIGEC handled demultiplexing of reads and collapsing into UMI consensus sequences, while MiXCR performed V(D)J alignment. Vaccine-responding clonotypes were identified with edgeR using replicate PBMC samples, with FDR below 0.01 and a log2 fold change above 5 up to day 15 being required. Each bulk clonotype received a CD4 or CD8 identity based on whether the sequenced CD4 or CD8 repertoire contained that clonotype at higher abundance. TCRdb reworked the public reads: Q25 trimming with fastp, MiXCR clone assembly, productive beta chains retained. A single entry per CDR3 protein holds the most common genes and DNA from its merged rows. None of the V and J calls come from the authors' own analysis; TCRdb made them. The sample table contains roughly 240,000 distinct CDR3 sequences; only one count was recorded for roughly 6.2% of them. The biggest ten clones account for roughly 1% of the sample.

This clonotype was detected many times. Its antigen is not yet known. No base qualities exist here, and no much larger clone lies one base off it. General conclusions and limits of the study: The secondary T-cell response was found to be weaker but faster than the primary response, with a peak reached on day 5 rather than on day 15. Computational filtering was required because FACS-sorted repertoires could contain abundant contaminating clonotypes from the bulk population. After the booster, most of the clones that had expanded following primary vaccination were detected again (96% of CD4 and around 90% of CD8), which suggests that memory was broadly maintained. Because the study included only two donors, the extent to which the findings can be generalized is limited. A small share of clonotypes was detected in both CD4 and CD8 compartments, with the overlap likely arising from convergent recombination.

The specimen was CD4+ T cells sorted from PBMCs, collected on the day of the yellow fever booster vaccination. Recombination linked TRBV24-1 to TRBJ2-5; the D gene is not confidently resolved. The source of this sequence is a man aged 30-40 years who received the YFV17D yellow fever vaccine. The sequenced DNA: TGTGCCACCAGTGAAAGCAGACAAGAGACCCAGTACTTC. Protein translation: CATSESRQETQYF.